Following are 9 T cell receptor beta chains from one sample sequenced in a study of persistence of HIV-infected CD4 T cells. Stimulation used around 10 ug/mL lysate from CMV-infected fibroblasts. Sorting selected CD4+ T cells upregulating both CD40 ligand and CD69. The libraries were made with immunoSEQ version 4 in survey mode. TCRdb keeps only in-frame clones here, not all; method: immunoSEQ multiplex PCR. The sample yields fewer than 20,000 clones, more than 75% seen once. The antigens of these receptors remain unknown. The specimen was CD4+ T cells sorted from PBMCs after roughly 18-hour stimulation, collected from a patient who received antiretroviral therapy. Receptors were obtained from an adult man with HIV who was CMV-seropositive.

The chain carries TRBV7-9 and TRBJ2-3; 11 nucleotides align to TRBD1. This CDR3 region has 15 residues. The germline V gene encodes CDR1 SEHNR and CDR2 FQNEAQ (reference sequence). J was trimmed by 6 bases and V by 4 bases; bases with no gene match: 6. The DNA for the CDR3 is TGTGCCAGCAGCTCGGGACAGGGGGAAAGGGATACGCAGTATTTT. Its translation: CASSSGQGERDTQYF.

CDR3 sequence (DNA): TGTGCCAGCAGCTTAGGGGGCACGGGGCTCAACTATGGCTACACCTTC. This codes for CASSLGGTGLNYGYTF. The chain uses TRBV7-3 and TRBJ1-2; possibly TRBD1 for D (6 bases). Germline V CDR1 and CDR2: SGHTA, FQGTGA. V was shortened by 2 bases and J by 2 bases, with 15 bases between the two germline ends. The CDR3 runs 16 residues.

This CDR3 reads CASEEANREFF. DNA of the CDR3: TGTGCCAGCGAAGAGGCTAACCGGGAGTTCTTC. V is TRBV7-9 and J is TRBJ2-1, with D unresolved. V lost 8 bases and J lost 14, with 16 bases in between. This CDR3 has 11 amino acids. Germline V CDR1 and CDR2: SEHNR, FQNEAQ (reference sequence).

This rearrangement joins TRBV2 to TRBJ1-5; 9 bases map to TRBD1. Germline-derived CDR1 and CDR2 are SNHLY and FYNNEI. The CDR3 is made up of 17 amino acids. Losses at the gene ends were 4 bases for V and 2 bases for J; bases not matched to a gene: 9. The CDR3 spells CASSGPGTGLGNQPQHF. DNA of the CDR3: TGTGCCAGCAGTGGTCCCGGGACAGGGTTGGGCAATCAGCCCCAGCATTTT.

The chain uses TRBV30 and TRBJ1-5, with D maybe TRBD1 (6 bases). The CDR3 has 14 amino acids. The V end lost 0 bases, the J end lost 6 bases, and 12 bases lay between the germline ends. Germline-derived CDR1 and CDR2 are GTSNPN and SVGIG (reference sequence). CDR3 residues: CAWSVRGAGQPQHF. DNA of the CDR3: TGTGCCTGGAGTGTACGGGGGGCAGGTCAGCCCCAGCATTTT.

The gene calls are TRBV30 and TRBJ1-2, with 12 bases aligning to TRBD1. V lost 2 bases and J lost 5; bases outside the gene matches: 9. CDR3 length: 16 amino acids. Germline V lookup: CDR1 GTSNPN, CDR2 SVGIG (reference sequence). The CDR3 region is CAWSMGQGAKNYGYTF. The CDR3, as DNA: TGTGCCTGGAGTATGGGACAGGGGGCCAAAAATTATGGCTACACCTTC.

This rearrangement joins TRBV10-3 to TRBJ2-1, with 10 nucleotides matching TRBD1. CDR1 and CDR2 from the germline V gene are ENHRY and SYGVKD. The CDR3 has 13 residues. The ends lost 5 bases at V and 8 bases at J; junction bases unmatched: 3. This CDR3 reads CAISWDRGHEQFF. CDR3 bases: TGTGCCATCAGTTGGGACAGGGGCCATGAGCAGTTCTTC.

V and J are TRBV10-3 and TRBJ2-7; TRBD1 might be the D (6 bases). CDR1 and CDR2 from the germline V gene are ENHRY and SYGVKD. The CDR3 length is 13 residues. With 2 bases removed from V and 7 bases from J, the gap between germline ends came to 12 bases. CDR3: CAISEELDREQYF. DNA for the CDR3: TGTGCCATCAGTGAGGAGTTGGACAGAGAGCAGTACTTC.

The chain uses TRBV7-9 and TRBJ1-2; D is perhaps TRBD1 (6 bases). This CDR3 is 15 amino acids long. Germline V CDR1 and CDR2: SEHNR, FQNEAQ (reference sequence). V lost 4 bases, J lost 4 bases, and 16 bases lay in between. CDR3 in DNA: TGTGCCAGCAGCTCAAGTGGGTCAGGGGCCTATGGCTACACCTTC. Translated: CASSSSGSGAYGYTF.